This TCR beta chain was observed in a study of cytotoxic CD8 clonotypes in ibrutinib-treated CLL. Trimming left V 4 bases short and J 6 bases short, with 9 bases between. Germline-derived CDR1 and CDR2 are SQVTM and ANQGSEA. CDR3 length equals 11 residues. Produced via immunoSEQ multiplex PCR; TCRdb's table is partial and in-frame only. Here the sample spans 330,000 or so clones, roughly 70% being singletons. This clone was detected only a few times. This CDR3 is also generated by other DNA sequences in the sample. The sequenced sample was PBMCs, obtained after 36 months of ibrutinib treatment. The source of this sequence is a human donor with chronic lymphocytic leukemia. This sequence joins TRBV29-1 and TRBJ1-2; tentative D call: TRBD1 (6 bases). CDR3 loop: CSVGGADGYTF. The CDR3 coding sequence is TGCAGCGTTGGGGGGGCGGATGGCTACACCTTC. Drawing the rest from reference TRBV29-1 and TRBJ1-2, the complete variable domain is SAVISQKPSRDICQRGTSLTIQCQVDSQVTMMFWYRQQPGQSLTLIATANQGSEATYESGFVIDKFPISRPNLTFSTLTVSNMSPEDSSIYLCSVGGADGYTFGSGTRLTVV.